This T cell receptor (beta chain) was documented in a study of T cells in Graves' hyperthyroidism and ophthalmopathy. Study-wide findings and caveats: Appearing also in blood were most of the thyroid clonotypes expanded above 0.001. Separation of ophthalmopathy from stable hyperthyroidism was achieved by a 13 V-J model.

Germline values: CDR1 DFQATT, CDR2 SNEGSKA (reference sequence). After removal of 1 base from V and 2 bases from J, the junction contained 20 bases not matched to a gene. This CDR3 is built from 20 residues. Ophthalmopathy patients all had a Clinical Activity Score of at least 3, a NOSPECS grade of at least 4 and disease under 3 months old. The PBMCs studied were ones that came from approximately 9.9 ml fresh peripheral blood. There were TCR beta CDR3 regions amplified from RNA transcripts. When the TCR CDR3 underwent first-round RT-PCR, the HTBI primer set was used. TCRdb recomputed calls from the multiplex PCR reads with MiXCR, one row per CDR3 protein. Among fewer than 650,000 distinct CDR3 sequences listed, approximately 14% were seen once. This clonotype was detected only a few times. The antigen remains undetermined.

The sample taken for sequencing was blood. This clonotype was obtained from a woman between 40 and 50 years old with Graves' ophthalmopathy. V gene TRBV20-1 combines with J gene TRBJ2-5; 9 positions agree with TRBD2. The CDR3 DNA reads as TGCAGTGCTAGAGTCCCCGGGGGTAGCGGGAGATTATGGCGACAAGAGACCCAGTACTTC. Its translation is CSARVPGGSGRLWRQETQYF.